The 32 T cell receptor beta chains listed next were all sequenced from one sample in a study of CD8 T cells in Susac syndrome. A quantity of roughly 0.5 to 1 ug RNA underwent reverse transcription using random hexamers. TCRdb fed the immunoSEQ multiplex PCR reads into MiXCR, producing one record per CDR3 protein. The sample has some 130,000 distinct CDR3 sequences, roughly 94% seen once. The specimen sequenced was CD8+ T cells from PBMCs. These receptors originate from a human donor with Susac syndrome.

The chain couples TRBV20-1 to TRBJ2-1, with D unclear. V lost 4 bases and J lost 0, with 19 bases in between. Germline CDR1 is DFQATT and CDR2 is SNEGSKA (reference sequence). The CDR3 sequence is 17 residues long. This CDR3 reads CSATRDLPRCSYNEQFF. The CDR3 bases are TGCAGTGCTACTCGAGACCTCCCGAGGTGCTCCTACAATGAGCAGTTCTTC.

This clonotype was seen a single time. The J gene is TRBJ2-7, the V gene TRBV9; TRBD1 aligns across 7 bases. The CDR3 length is 17 residues. Germline V gene sequence: CDR1 SGDLS, CDR2 YYNGEE. V lost 4 bases, J lost 0 bases, and 13 bases stayed unmatched. This CDR3 reads CASSSNRGGESSYEQYF. CDR3 DNA: TGTGCCAGCAGCTCTAATCGAGGGGGCGAAAGCTCCTACGAGCAGTACTTC.

V usage is TRBV7-9 and J usage is TRBJ2-3, with TRBD2 identical over 7 bases. The V and J ends lost 8 bases and 1 base, in that order; junction bases with no gene match: 9. The CDR3 spans 15 residues. Germline-derived CDR1 and CDR2 are SEHNR and FQNEAQ (reference sequence). Here the CDR3 DNA reads TGTGCCAGCGCGACTCCAGGGAGGGGCACAGATACGCAGTATTTT. Its translation is CASATPGRGTDTQYF.

The chain is built from TRBV27 and TRBJ2-7, with TRBD2 matching 12 bases. V was pared by 5 bases and J by 3 bases, with 5 bases of the junction left unmatched. CDR1 and CDR2 (germline): MNHEY, SMNVEV (reference sequence). This CDR3 contains 15 residues. Here the CDR3 DNA reads TGTGCCAGCAGTATGGGACTAGCGGGTCTCTACGAGCAGTACTTC. It yields the protein CASSMGLAGLYEQYF.

The chain recombines TRBV29-1 with TRBJ1-1; D remains unclear. In germline, CDR1 is SQVTM, CDR2 ANQGSEA. The CDR3 length is 11 residues. The ends were cut back, 6 bases at V and 4 bases at J, with 9 bases in the middle. CDR3 in amino acids: CSVHRFTEAFF. The CDR3 DNA is TGCAGCGTGCACCGTTTCACTGAAGCTTTCTTT.

The genes are TRBV15 and TRBJ2-7, with 7 bases lining up with TRBD2. The V gene end was trimmed by 5 bases and the J gene end by 0 bases; junction bases not matched to a gene: 4. This CDR3 is built from 14 residues. CDR1 is LNHNV, CDR2 YYDKDF, per germline (reference sequence). The CDR3 sequence: CATSLSGGSYEQYF. CDR3 sequence (DNA): TGTGCCACCAGCCTATCGGGAGGCTCCTACGAGCAGTACTTC.

CDR3 in amino acids: CASSLWTGRTEAFF. The CDR3 DNA sequence: TGTGCCAGCAGTTTGTGGACAGGGCGGACTGAAGCTTTCTTT. J is TRBJ1-1 and V is TRBV28; 8 bases line up with TRBD1. This CDR3 region has 14 residues. Germline CDR1 is MDHEN and CDR2 is SYDVKM. Trimming at V came to 3 bases and at J to 5 bases, leaving 5 bases not matched to a gene.

Concerning this clonotype: At one of its ends the junction is not consistent with the germline gene, which may arise from a read error. This chain connects TRBV11-2 to TRBJ2-5, with TRBD2 identical over 7 bases. Looked up from germline, CDR1 is SGHAT and CDR2 is FQNNGV. The CDR3 loop spans 13 amino acids. The CDR3 DNA sequence: TGTGCCAGCAGTTGGGGGGGAATGGAGACTCAGTACTTC. Its translation: CASSWGGMETQYF.

The chain couples TRBV5-1 to TRBJ2-5; D is unclear. Germline CDR1 is SGHRS and CDR2 is YFSETQ. The V end was cut by 0 bases, the J end by 2 bases, with 17 bases between. The CDR3 contains 17 residues. The CDR3 region is CASSLGLAKLYQETQYF. CDR3 nucleotides: TGCGCCAGCAGCTTGGGGTTAGCCAAGCTTTATCAAGAGACCCAGTACTTC.

This chain joins TRBV5-6 and TRBJ2-1; the D gene is possibly TRBD1 (5 bases). V was trimmed by 0 bases and J by 6 bases, leaving 13 bases between them. Germline lookup yields CDR1 SGHDT and CDR2 YYEEEE. The CDR3 sequence is 15 residues long. Written as DNA, the CDR3 is TGTGCCAGCAGCTTGGGAATAGGGGTGGGCAATGAGCAGTTCTTC. As protein: CASSLGIGVGNEQFF.

The V call is TRBV7-6, the J call TRBJ1-1, with a possible D match to TRBD1 (5 bases). With 1 base removed from V and 5 bases from J, the gap between germline ends came to 11 bases. Germline CDR1 reads SGHVS; CDR2 reads FNYEAQ. There are 14 residues in the CDR3. The CDR3 protein is CASSLGSQATEAFF. In nucleotides, the CDR3 is TGTGCCAGCAGCTTAGGATCACAGGCAACTGAAGCTTTCTTT.

This chain uses TRBV12-3 or TRBV12-4 with TRBJ2-2, with TRBD1 matching over 7 bases. The CDR3 runs to 15 residues. Trimming at V came to 3 bases and at J to 2 bases, leaving 3 bases not matched to a gene. CDR3 residues: CASSFGTANTGELFF. In nucleotides, the CDR3 is TGTGCCAGCAGTTTTGGGACAGCCAACACCGGGGAGCTGTTTTTT.

The chain employs TRBV9 and TRBJ1-1; possibly TRBD1 for D (6 bases). The germline CDR1 and CDR2 sequences are SGDLS and YYNGEE. The CDR3 is made up of 16 amino acids. With 4 bases removed from V and 0 bases from J, the gap between germline ends came to 16 bases. The CDR3 sequence: CASSTGMLGLNTEAFF. The CDR3 DNA reads as TGTGCCAGCAGCACAGGGATGTTAGGCCTGAACACTGAAGCTTTCTTT.

This clonotype showed up just once. The chain links TRBV12-3 or TRBV12-4 to TRBJ2-2; D is perhaps TRBD1 (6 bases). This CDR3 contains 12 residues. Trimming left V 10 bases short and J 6 bases short, with 12 bases between. In DNA, the CDR3 is TGTGCCACCTCACAGGGATCCGGGGAGCTGTTTTTT. It encodes CATSQGSGELFF.

The chain joins TRBV2 to TRBJ2-7; D call uncertain. Germline loops: CDR1 SNHLY, CDR2 FYNNEI. CDR3 length equals 14 residues. Trimming removed 8 bases at V and 0 bases at J, with 14 bases between. CDR3 amino acids: CASLNRVSSYEQYF. The CDR3 nucleotides read TGTGCCAGCCTGAACCGGGTTAGCTCCTACGAGCAGTACTTC.

This sequence joins TRBV10-3 and TRBJ1-1, with D unclear. V lost 0 bases and J 0 bases, leaving 11 bases between the germline ends. Germline V gene lookup returns CDR1 ENHRY and CDR2 SYGVKD. The CDR3 contains 16 residues. The CDR3 sequence: CAISESGSVLNTEAFF. CDR3 coding DNA: TGTGCCATCAGTGAGTCTGGGAGTGTTCTGAACACTGAAGCTTTCTTT.

This sequence joins TRBV6-2 or TRBV6-3 and TRBJ2-1; a possible D gene is TRBD2 (6 bases). The germline gives CDR1 MNHEY, CDR2 SVGEGT. The CDR3 sequence is 16 residues long. Trimming took 3 bases from V and 7 from J, leaving 19 bases between them. The CDR3 coding sequence is TGTGCCAGCAGTTATCACCCTTACCAGGAGGGGAATGAGCAGTTCTTC. This codes for CASSYHPYQEGNEQFF.

CDR3 residues: CASSHQATSGGTDTQYF. Written as DNA, the CDR3 is TGCGCCAGCAGCCATCAAGCTACTAGCGGGGGAACAGATACGCAGTATTTT. The rearrangement joins TRBV4-1 to TRBJ2-3; 11 bases agree with TRBD2. The V and J ends lost 3 bases and 3 bases, in that order; junction bases with no gene match: 8. The CDR3 covers 17 residues. Germline lookup yields CDR1 MGHRA and CDR2 YSYEKL.

The CDR3, as DNA: TGCAGTGCCCCCGGCAGAAGCTCCTACAATGAGCAGTTCTTC. Translation gives CSAPGRSSYNEQFF. The genes are TRBV20-1 and TRBJ2-1; D is ambiguous. The CDR3 runs 14 residues. CDR1 is DFQATT, CDR2 SNEGSKA, per germline (reference sequence). The V end lost 6 bases, the J end lost 0 bases, and 12 bases lay between the germline ends.

The chain employs TRBV20-1 and TRBJ1-4, with D possibly being TRBD1 (5 bases). Looked up from germline, CDR1 is DFQATT and CDR2 is SNEGSKA (reference sequence). Trimming shortened V by 3 bases and J by 7 bases, and 18 bases separated the two germline ends. This CDR3 has 15 amino acids. The CDR3 is CSASLDTVSGEKLFF. In DNA, the CDR3 is TGCAGTGCTAGTCTGGACACCGTATCGGGTGAAAAACTGTTTTTT.

This clonotype was observed once. The gene calls are TRBV27 and TRBJ2-7; the D is unclear. Germline CDR1 MNHEY, CDR2 SMNVEV (reference sequence). This CDR3 comprises 13 residues. Trimming left V 3 bases short and J 5 bases short, with 11 bases between. In nucleotides, the CDR3 is TGTGCCAGCAGTTTGTGGAGATTCGACGAGCAGTACTTC. Its translation: CASSLWRFDEQYF.

The genes are TRBV27 and TRBJ2-1, with D unclear. Trimming left V 7 bases short and J 8 bases short, with 15 bases between. The CDR3 extends over 13 amino acids. Germline V gives CDR1 MNHEY, CDR2 SMNVEV (reference sequence). DNA of the CDR3: TGTGCCAGCACCCCGAAGTATTTCCATGAGCAGTTCTTC. The encoded protein is CASTPKYFHEQFF.

The genes are TRBV29-1 and TRBJ2-1; tentatively, D is TRBD2 (5 bases). V dropped 0 bases and J dropped 8 bases, with 8 bases sitting between them. This CDR3 is 12 amino acids long. Germline V CDR1 and CDR2: SQVTM, ANQGSEA. The CDR3 sequence: CSVEDLEDEQFF. The CDR3 DNA follows: TGCAGCGTTGAAGATTTGGAGGATGAGCAGTTCTTC.

The V gene is TRBV14, the J gene TRBJ2-1, with 8 bases aligning to TRBD2. The germline V gene has CDR1 SGHDN and CDR2 FVKESK. The CDR3 length is 13 residues. Trimming at V came to 3 bases and at J to 7 bases, leaving 2 bases not matched to a gene. The CDR3 sequence: CASSHLAGNEQFF. The CDR3 DNA reads as TGTGCCAGCAGCCACTTAGCGGGGAATGAGCAGTTCTTC. The variable domain in full, completed from reference TRBV14 and TRBJ2-1, reads EAGVTQFPSHSVIEKGQTVTLRCDPISGHDNLYWYRRVMGKEIKFLLHFVKESKQDESGMPNNRFLAERTGGTYSTLKVQPAELEDSGVYFCASSHLAGNEQFFGPGTRLTVL.

The genes are TRBV5-1 and TRBJ2-7, with 12 bases lining up with TRBD2. This CDR3 is 17 amino acids long. In germline, CDR1 is SGHRS, CDR2 YFSETQ. J was trimmed by 3 bases and V by 0 bases; bases with no gene match: 7. The CDR3 DNA is TGCGCCAGCAGCTTGGCTGGACTAGCGGGAACCCACTACGAGCAGTACTTC. Residues: CASSLAGLAGTHYEQYF.

The V gene is TRBV7-9, the J gene TRBJ1-5; D gene uncertain. The CDR3 loop spans 14 amino acids. Deletions cut 4 bases from V and 4 bases from J, with 11 bases between. CDR1 is SEHNR, CDR2 FQNEAQ, per germline (reference sequence). CDR3 in amino acids: CASSSTATNQPQHF. Written as DNA, the CDR3 is TGTGCCAGCAGCTCCACGGCCACGAATCAGCCCCAGCATTTT. The entire variable domain, with the rest obtained from reference TRBV7-9 and TRBJ1-5, is as follows: DTGVSQNPRHKITKRGQNVTFRCDPISEHNRLYWYRQTLGQGPEFLTYFQNEAQLEKSRLLSDRFSAERPKGSFSTLEIQRTEQGDSAMYLCASSSTATNQPQHFGDGTRLSIL.

The gene calls are TRBV29-1 and TRBJ1-1; D is unclear. The V and J ends lost 3 bases and 2 bases respectively, with 10 bases between them. The germline CDR1 and CDR2 sequences are SQVTM and ANQGSEA. The CDR3 is 13 residues long. CDR3 amino acids: CSVERDANTEAFF. CDR3 DNA: TGCAGCGTTGAGCGGGATGCTAACACTGAAGCTTTCTTT.

The chain couples TRBV3-1 to TRBJ2-3, with a weak D call TRBD1 (6 bases). This CDR3 has 20 residues. Trimming cost V 0 bases and J 3 bases, with 25 bases left between them. Germline V CDR1 and CDR2: LGHDT, YNNKEL (reference sequence). This chain's CDR3 is CASSQESMFAQGGKTDTQYF. The CDR3 DNA follows: TGTGCCAGCAGCCAAGAATCAATGTTCGCACAAGGGGGTAAGACAGATACGCAGTATTTT.

J is TRBJ1-4 and V is TRBV27; D unclear. Trimming cost V 6 bases and J 0 bases, with 11 bases left between them. Per the germline V gene, CDR1 is MNHEY and CDR2 is SMNVEV (reference sequence). The CDR3 extends over 15 amino acids. The CDR3 nucleotides read TGTGCCAGCAGGCGGCAGCTCCCAACTAATGAAAAACTGTTTTTT. As protein: CASRRQLPTNEKLFF.

This chain links TRBV19 with TRBJ1-2; perhaps TRBD1 as D (6 bases). This CDR3 has 13 amino acids. Germline V lookup: CDR1 LNHDA, CDR2 SQIVND (reference sequence). V was clipped by 9 bases and J by 1 base, with 12 bases between them. CDR3 DNA: TGTGCCAGCCGACAGGTGAATAACTATGGCTACACCTTC. Protein: CASRQVNNYGYTF.

The chain employs TRBV12-3 or TRBV12-4 and TRBJ1-1, with unresolved D. V dropped 1 base and J dropped 8 bases, with 11 bases sitting between them. This CDR3 region has 13 residues. The CDR3 loop is CASSLGKPSEAFF. The CDR3 DNA reads TGTGCCAGCAGTTTAGGCAAGCCGAGCGAAGCTTTCTTT.

The chain links TRBV6-4 to TRBJ1-5, with a weak D call TRBD1 (5 bases). The CDR3 is made up of 13 amino acids. Germline V gene sequence: CDR1 MRHNA, CDR2 SNTAGT. The V end lost 6 bases, the J end lost 8 bases, and 14 bases lay between the germline ends. The CDR3 sequence: CASSRLVGEPQHF. CDR3 DNA: TGTGCCAGCAGCAGACTGGTAGGGGAGCCCCAGCATTTT.